Described below is a single TCR beta chain sequence and its context. Its antigen is unknown. The data originate from a study of cytomegalovirus exposure and HLA in healthy donors. Study-wide results and caveats: Analysis was carried out at a later point, and it linked a missense DCLRE1C variant to TCR beta V- and J-gene trimming. TCR association rates varied by HLA locus in a later analysis, with DRB1 highest and HLA-C lowest. The authors enumerated around 150 TCR beta chains as linked to cytomegalovirus.

The PCR was carried out with 60 Vbeta primers and 13 Jbeta primers. Per the original methods: In a later analysis, the count reached 74 million or so unique TCR beta chains, with around 11 million shared. Profiled with immunoSEQ multiplex PCR; TCRdb holds only in-frame clones, not every one. V, J and clone size were drawn from that table, and D and trimming were deduced from the DNA. The repertoire includes 150,000 to 200,000 clones, over 70% of them detected once, and 4.5% to 6% sits in the top ten. CDR1 is MNHEY and CDR2 is SVGAGI in the germline V gene. This CDR3 has 15 amino acids. The V call is TRBV6-5, the J call TRBJ2-5; 7 bases fit TRBD2. The J call may be wrong; the DNA end is better matched by TRBJ2-7. Material: PBMCs. This clonotype was sampled from a man in his forties in good health and CMV-seronegative. The DNA of the CDR3 is TGTGCCAGCAGCCTCGTTTGGCGGGAGTCTTACGAGCAGTACTTC. It codes for CASSLVWRESYEQYF.